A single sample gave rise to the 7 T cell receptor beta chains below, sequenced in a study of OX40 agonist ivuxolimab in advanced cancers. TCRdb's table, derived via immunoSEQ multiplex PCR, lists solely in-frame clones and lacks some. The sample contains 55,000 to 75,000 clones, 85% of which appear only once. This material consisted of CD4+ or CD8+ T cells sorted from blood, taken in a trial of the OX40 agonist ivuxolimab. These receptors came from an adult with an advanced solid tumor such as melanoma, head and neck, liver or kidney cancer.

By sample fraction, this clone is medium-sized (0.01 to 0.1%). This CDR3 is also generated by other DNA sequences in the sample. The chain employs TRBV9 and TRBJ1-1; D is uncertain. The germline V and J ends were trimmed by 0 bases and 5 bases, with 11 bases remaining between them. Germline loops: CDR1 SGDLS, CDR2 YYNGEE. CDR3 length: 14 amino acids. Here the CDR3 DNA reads TGTGCCAGCAGCGTAGGCGAGGTATCGACTGAAGCTTTCTTT. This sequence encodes CASSVGEVSTEAFF.

CDR3 region: CASSSHDWGGTQYF. CDR3 coding DNA: TGTGCCAGCAGCTCCCACGACTGGGGTGGGACCCAGTACTTC. The genes are TRBV7-8 and TRBJ2-5; D call uncertain. The V gene's germline CDR1 is SGHVS and CDR2 FQNEAQ. CDR3 length: 14 residues. V shed 4 bases and J shed 7 bases, with 16 bases lying between them.

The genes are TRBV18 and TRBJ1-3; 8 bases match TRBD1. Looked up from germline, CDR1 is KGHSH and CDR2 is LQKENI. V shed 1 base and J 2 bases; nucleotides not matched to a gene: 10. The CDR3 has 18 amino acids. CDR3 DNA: TGTGCCAGCTCACCACTGGGGGGGACAGGATCGCCTGGAAACACCATATATTTT. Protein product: CASSPLGGTGSPGNTIYF.

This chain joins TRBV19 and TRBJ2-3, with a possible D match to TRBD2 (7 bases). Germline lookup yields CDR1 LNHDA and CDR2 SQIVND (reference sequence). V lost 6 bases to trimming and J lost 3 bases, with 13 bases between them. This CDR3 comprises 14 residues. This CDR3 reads CASRPRGGTDTQYF. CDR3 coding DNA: TGTGCCAGTAGGCCGAGGGGGGGGACAGATACGCAGTATTTT.

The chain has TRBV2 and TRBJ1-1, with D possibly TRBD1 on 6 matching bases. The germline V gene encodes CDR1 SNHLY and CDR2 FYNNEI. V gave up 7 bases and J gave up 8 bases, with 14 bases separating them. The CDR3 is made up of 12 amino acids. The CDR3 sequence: CASIRDTWEAFF. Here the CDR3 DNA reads TGTGCCAGCATCAGGGACACCTGGGAAGCTTTCTTT.

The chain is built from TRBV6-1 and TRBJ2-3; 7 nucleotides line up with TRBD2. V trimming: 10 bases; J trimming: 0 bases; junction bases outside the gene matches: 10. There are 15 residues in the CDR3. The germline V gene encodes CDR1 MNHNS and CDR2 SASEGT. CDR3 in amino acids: CATTLLGGSTDTQYF. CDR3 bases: TGTGCCACAACCCTTCTGGGGGGGAGCACAGATACGCAGTATTTT.

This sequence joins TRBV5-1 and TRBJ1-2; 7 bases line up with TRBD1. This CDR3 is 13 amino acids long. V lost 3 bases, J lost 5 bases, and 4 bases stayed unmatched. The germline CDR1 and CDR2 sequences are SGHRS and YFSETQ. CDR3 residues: CASSWDSWYGYTF. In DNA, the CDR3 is TGCGCCAGCAGCTGGGACAGCTGGTATGGCTACACCTTC.